Listed below are T cell receptor beta chains from one sample, sequenced in a study of OX40 agonist ivuxolimab in advanced cancers. Profiled with immunoSEQ multiplex PCR; TCRdb holds only in-frame clones, not every one. The table shows 65,000 to 80,000 clones, with roughly 90% occurring only once. The material was CD4+ or CD8+ T cells sorted from blood, obtained in a trial of the OX40 agonist ivuxolimab. These TCRs come from an adult with an advanced solid tumor such as melanoma, head and neck, liver or kidney cancer. Each CDR3 is given with its conserved first and last residue. The D gene is left open where the match is weak. Some rows mark clone size as missing; the rest say once, few, many or name a class of expanded clone.

d_gene	v_gene	abundance	j_gene	CDR3nt	CDR3aa
TRBD2	TRBV6-6	-	TRBJ2-1	TGTGCCAGTAGCGGGACCTTCTACAATGAGCAGTTCTTC	CASSGTFYNEQFF
-	TRBV11-1	-	TRBJ1-1	TGTGCCAGCAGCTTAGCGGGCAGGGGCTACACTGAAGCTTTCTTT	CASSLAGRGYTEAFF
TRBD2	TRBV4-2	-	TRBJ2-1	TGTGCCAGCAGCCAAGTAAGGGCCGCCCCCTCAAGTCTAGCGGGAACTACTGCCTACAATGAGCAGTTCTTC	CASSQVRAAPSSLAGTTAYNEQFF
TRBD1	TRBV13	-	TRBJ1-1	TGTGCCAGCAGCCCCGAGGGACAGCGGAACACTGAAGCTTTCTTT	CASSPEGQRNTEAFF
-	TRBV9	-	TRBJ2-2	TGTGCCAGCAGCGTAGATTACACCGGGGAGCTGTTTTTT	CASSVDYTGELFF
TRBD2	TRBV4-3	-	TRBJ2-1	TGCGCCAGCAGCCAAGATGAGGGCGGGAGGGTGTTCTTC	CASSQDEGGRVFF
TRBD1	TRBV5-5	-	TRBJ1-2	TGTGCCAGCAGCTTCAGGGGGCCCAACTATGGCTACACCTTC	CASSFRGPNYGYTF
-	TRBV5-1	-	TRBJ2-1	TGCGCCAGCAGCTTAGGAATAGGGGGGAGCACCTACAATGAGCAGTTCTTC	CASSLGIGGSTYNEQFF
TRBD2	TRBV5-1	-	TRBJ2-1	TGCGCCAGCAGCTATTTGGGCGGGGGATCCTACAATGAGCAGTTCTTC	CASSYLGGGSYNEQFF
-	TRBV6-1	-	TRBJ1-5	TGTGCCAGCAGTGCCTCTCCGGAACACCATAGCAATCAGCCCCAGCATTTT	CASSASPEHHSNQPQHF
-	TRBV19	-	TRBJ2-5	TGTGCCAGTAGGGGTGGGGAGAGAGAGACCCAGTACTTC	CASRGGERETQYF
-	TRBV11-3	-	TRBJ2-5	TGTGCCAGCAGCTTAGGTTTTAGGGGGCAAGAGACCCAGTACTTC	CASSLGFRGQETQYF
-	TRBV6-6	-	TRBJ1-1	TGTGCCAGCAGTTCAGACATACCGAACACTGAAGCTTTCTTT	CASSSDIPNTEAFF
-	TRBV19	-	TRBJ1-1	TGTGCCAGTAGTATCTTGAACACTGAAGCTTTCTTT	CASSILNTEAFF
-	TRBV18	-	TRBJ2-7	TGTGCCAGCTCGCCGGGAGCACAGTACGAGCAGTACTTC	CASSPGAQYEQYF
TRBD1	TRBV7-8	-	TRBJ2-5	TGTGCCAGCACCGCCGACAGGGTCCCACAAGAGACCCAGTACTTC	CASTADRVPQETQYF
-	TRBV7-3	-	TRBJ2-2	TGTGCCAGCAGCTTAAAGTTTTCCCCAGAGAACACCGGGGAGCTGTTTTTT	CASSLKFSPENTGELFF
-	TRBV7-9	-	TRBJ2-1	TGTGCCAGCAGCTTGGAGGGGAATGAGCAGTTCTTC	CASSLEGNEQFF
TRBD1	TRBV5-5	once	TRBJ2-6	TGTGCCAGCAGCTTGGGACAGGGGTACTCTGGGGCCAACGTCCTGACTTTC	CASSLGQGYSGANVLTF
TRBD1	TRBV12-5	-	TRBJ1-1	TGTGCTAGTGGTTTGAAGGGGGCGAGGGCTTTCTTT	CASGLKGARAFF
TRBD1	TRBV7-2	few	TRBJ1-1	TGTGCCAGCAGCTTAGCGCGGACAGGGAAGAACACTGAAGCTTTCTTT	CASSLARTGKNTEAFF
-	TRBV14	-	TRBJ1-1	TGTGCCAGCAGCCAAGTGGGGAGAACTGAAGCTTTCTTT	CASSQVGRTEAFF
-	TRBV5-4	-	TRBJ2-4	TGTGCCAGCAGACGGGACGCGGGGAACATTCAGTACTTC	CASRRDAGNIQYF
TRBD1	TRBV7-2	-	TRBJ1-4	TGTGCCAGCAGCCTTCAGGGGGGAGGAAATGAAAAACTGTTTTTT	CASSLQGGGNEKLFF
-	TRBV18	-	TRBJ1-5	TGTGCCAGCTCACCGAGTCAGGGGCAGCCCCAGCATTTT	CASSPSQGQPQHF
-	TRBV5-8	-	TRBJ2-7	TGTGCCAGCAGGCTCTCCTACGAGCAGTACTTC	CASRLSYEQYF
TRBD1	TRBV7-8	-	TRBJ2-7	TGTGCCAGCAGCTGGACAGGGGGCTACGAGCAGTACTTC	CASSWTGGYEQYF
TRBD1	TRBV6-5	-	TRBJ1-5	TGTGCCAGCAGTGAGACAGGGGGACGGCAGCCCCAGCATTTT	CASSETGGRQPQHF
-	TRBV9	once	TRBJ2-1	TGTGCCAGTAGACCCCTGAGCTCCTACAATGAGCAGTTCTTC	CASRPLSSYNEQFF
-	TRBV7-2	-	TRBJ2-7	TGTGCCAGCAGTCCCCGCAACCGGGAGTACTTC	CASSPRNREYF
-	TRBV18	-	TRBJ2-5	TGTGCCAGCTCACCTGAGGAAGAGACCCAGTACTTC	CASSPEEETQYF
TRBD1	TRBV7-9	-	TRBJ1-6	TGTGCCAGCAGCCGGGACAGTAATAATTCACCCCTCCACTTT	CASSRDSNNSPLHF
-	TRBV7-9	-	TRBJ2-2	TGTGCCAGCAGCTCAGGACTTCGAAACACCGGGGAGCTGTTTTTT	CASSSGLRNTGELFF
-	TRBV27	once	TRBJ1-2	TGTGCCAGCAGTTTTGCAGGCAAATATGGCTACACCTTC	CASSFAGKYGYTF
-	TRBV28	-	TRBJ2-7	TGTGCCAGCAGTCGGCCAAGGGGGTCCTACTCCTACGAGCAGTACTTC	CASSRPRGSYSYEQYF
-	TRBV19	-	TRBJ2-2	TGTGCCAGTAGCATTAGCGATCCCGGGGAGCTGTTTTTT	CASSISDPGELFF
-	TRBV7-9	-	TRBJ1-1	TGTGCCAGCAGCTTAGCCGGCGGGAATGAAGCTTTCTTT	CASSLAGGNEAFF
-	TRBV6-5	-	TRBJ1-2	TGTGCCAGCAGTTACGGCGGGGTCCCGTATGGCTACACCTTC	CASSYGGVPYGYTF
TRBD1	TRBV27	-	TRBJ1-1	TGTGCCAGCAGGACATGGGGACAGGGGGTCCGAAGGAACACTGAAGCTTTCTTT	CASRTWGQGVRRNTEAFF
TRBD2	TRBV19	-	TRBJ2-3	TGTGCCAGTAGTATTTTGGGTAGCGGGGCCACAGATACGCAGTATTTT	CASSILGSGATDTQYF
-	TRBV5-1	once	TRBJ2-3	TGCGCCAGCAGCTTGGTTAGCGTCTCACTAACGGGGGATACGCAGTATTTT	CASSLVSVSLTGDTQYF
TRBD2	TRBV7-3	-	TRBJ2-3	TGTGCCAGCAGCTCGGGGGGACGGGATACGCAGTATTTT	CASSSGGRDTQYF
TRBD1	TRBV2	-	TRBJ1-5	TGTGCCAGCAGGCCGGGACAGGGGCAGAATCAGCCCCAGCATTTT	CASRPGQGQNQPQHF
-	TRBV7-3	-	TRBJ2-1	TGTGCCAGCAGCTTAAATGGTGGCAGGGCGCATGAGCAGTTCTTC	CASSLNGGRAHEQFF
TRBD2	TRBV6-9	-	TRBJ2-7	TGTGCCAGCAGTTACGCTCGGGGAGGGGACTACGAGCAGTACTTC	CASSYARGGDYEQYF
-	TRBV4-3	once	TRBJ1-2	TGCGCCAGCAGCCAAGGGTTTCCGGAGAGCGGCTACACCTTC	CASSQGFPESGYTF
-	TRBV2	-	TRBJ2-3	TGTGCCAGCAGTGACTCTACAAGGGATACGCAGTATTTT	CASSDSTRDTQYF
-	TRBV5-1	-	TRBJ2-2	TGCGCCAGCAGCTTGGTAGCAAACACCGGGGAGCTGTTTTTT	CASSLVANTGELFF
-	TRBV7-2	-	TRBJ2-5	TGTGCCAGCAGCGCCCGAAGGGAGACCCAGTACTTC	CASSARRETQYF
-	TRBV12-5	-	TRBJ2-3	TGTGCTAGTGGTCCCTCCGAGAAAAGACAGGCAATTCGCACAGATACGCAGTATTTT	CASGPSEKRQAIRTDTQYF
-	TRBV7-6	few	TRBJ1-3	TGTGCCAGCAGCTTGGGCACGGGGGGCTTAAACACCATATATTTT	CASSLGTGGLNTIYF
-	TRBV6-5	-	TRBJ1-1	TGTGCCAGCAGTAAACAGGGGAACACTGAAGCTTTCTTT	CASSKQGNTEAFF